The 6 T cell receptor beta chains reported below all come from one sample, sequenced in a study of T cells in Graves' hyperthyroidism and ophthalmopathy. There were TCR beta CDR3 regions amplified from RNA transcripts. Using the HTBI primer set, a first-round RT-PCR was run on the TCR CDR3. TCRdb reprocessed the multiplex PCR reads via MiXCR and lists one record per CDR3 protein. The sample carries about 420,000 distinct CDR3 sequences, 15% to 18% recorded once. The sequenced sample was blood. Source of these receptors: a woman younger than 30 with Graves' hyperthyroidism.

This clonotype was observed at least ten times. J is TRBJ2-7 and V is TRBV28, with 8 bases matching TRBD2. The CDR3 runs to 17 residues. V lost 2 bases to trimming and J lost 1 base; unmatched junction nucleotides: 10. Germline CDR1 is MDHEN and CDR2 is SYDVKM. The CDR3 loop reads CASSLPSSGHNSYEQYF. CDR3 in DNA: TGTGCCAGCAGTTTACCGTCTAGCGGGCATAATTCCTACGAGCAGTACTTC.

The gene calls are TRBV7-6 and TRBJ1-1; D not resolved. The CDR3 runs 17 residues. Trimming took 4 bases from V and 3 from J, leaving 21 bases between them. Germline V CDR1 and CDR2: SGHVS, FNYEAQ. CDR3 region: CASSSSRAWEVDTEAFF. CDR3 nucleotides: TGTGCCAGCAGCTCCTCCCGGGCTTGGGAGGTGGACACTGAAGCTTTCTTT.

This clonotype came up many times. The chain has TRBV27 and TRBJ2-1; the D is unclear. Trimming pared 10 bases from V and 8 bases from J, leaving 12 bases between. Germline CDR1 and CDR2: MNHEY and SMNVEV (reference sequence). The CDR3 extends over 11 amino acids. As DNA, the CDR3 is TGTGCCACGTTTAATCATGATGAGCAGTTCTTC. Translation: CATFNHDEQFF.

This clonotype came up many times. This chain joins TRBV5-1 and TRBJ2-2, with D perhaps TRBD1 (5 bases). Germline V gene lookup returns CDR1 SGHRS and CDR2 YFSETQ. CDR3 length: 17 amino acids. The germline V and J ends were trimmed by 0 bases and 4 bases, with 16 bases remaining between them. CDR3 nucleotide sequence: TGCGCCAGCAGCTTGGTTCCAGGGCCCGTGTCCACCGGGGAGCTGTTTTTT. Translation gives CASSLVPGPVSTGELFF. Drawing the rest from reference TRBV5-1 and TRBJ2-2, the complete variable domain is KAGVTQTPRYLIKTRGQQVTLSCSPISGHRSVSWYQQTPGQGLQFLFEYFSETQRNKGNFPGRFSGRQFSNSRSEMNVSTLELGDSALYLCASSLVPGPVSTGELFFGEGSRLTVL.

This clonotype was detected many times. V is TRBV12-3 or TRBV12-4 and J is TRBJ2-5, with 7 nucleotides matching TRBD2. This CDR3 is built from 14 residues. V shed 7 bases and J 0 bases; nucleotides not matched to a gene: 5. The CDR3 DNA follows: TGTGCCAGCAATCCAACTAGCGACCAAGAGACCCAGTACTTC. It specifies CASNPTSDQETQYF.

This clonotype showed up many times. V and J are TRBV3-1 and TRBJ2-2; D is unclear. Trimming shortened V by 0 bases and J by 3 bases, and 5 bases separated the two germline ends. The CDR3 has 14 residues. Germline V gives CDR1 LGHDT, CDR2 YNNKEL (reference sequence). The CDR3 spells CASSQDTHTGELFF. As DNA, the CDR3 is TGTGCCAGCAGCCAAGATACTCACACCGGGGAGCTGTTTTTT.